This T cell receptor beta chain was documented in a study of spatial heterogeneity in lung cancer. Study at large: The library had UMIs, and each TCR and UMI pair averaged more than ten raw reads.

Study observations and caveats: Ubiquitous expanded tumor TCRs were seen in blood more at resection than at follow-up.

This clonotype was counted between two and nine times. Its target is unknown. The presence of a unique molecular identifier marked each TCR cDNA molecule. MiXCR, run by TCRdb on the 5' RACE reads, gives a single entry per CDR3 protein. The sample holds approximately 40,000 distinct CDR3 sequences, approximately 14% seen once. Sample time point: sample taken at primary tumor resection. Frozen PBMC, nontumor lung or tumor provided whole RNA, which was sequenced unsorted. The cohort: 70 to 85 early-stage, untreated non-small cell lung cancer patients. Germline CDR1 reads SGDLS; CDR2 reads YYNGEE. The CDR3 length is 16 residues. V lost 0 bases, J lost 0 bases, and 2 bases stayed unmatched.

This TCR derives from a male donor with early-stage non-small cell lung cancer. The chain uses TRBV9 and TRBJ2-7; 11 bases are shared with TRBD2. The sequenced sample was PBMCs, obtained at surgery. The CDR3 DNA follows: TGTGCCAGCAGCGTAGACCTAGCGGGAGGCTCCTACGAGCAGTACTTC. Protein sequence: CASSVDLAGGSYEQYF.